This TCR beta chain appears in the sequencing data of a study of post-analysis software for immune sequencing data. General observations from the study: F-measure co-clustering was strong for batch-matched samples. Patients carried several TRBV segments more frequently than controls did, and TRBV5-6, TRBV5-1 and TRBV20-1 were among them.

Unique molecular identifiers were carried by the TCR beta cDNA libraries. The T cell input of about 0.85 to 10 million gave about half a million cDNA molecules. A single record per CDR3 protein comes from TCRdb applying MiXCR to the PCR reads. The sample lists almost 700,000 distinct CDR3 sequences, around 64% occurring once. In its sample, this clonotype was seen once. What it recognizes is unknown. The CDR3 covers 17 residues. Germline loops: CDR1 LNHNV, CDR2 YYDKDF (reference sequence). V shed 3 bases, J shed 1 base, and the junction held 6 bases outside the gene matches. This sequence originates from a girl aged 2 to 10 with multiple sclerosis. The sequenced material came from blood. This chain uses TRBV15 with TRBJ2-4, with 10 bases fitting TRBD2. Written as DNA, the CDR3 is TGTGCCACCAGCAGGGAATCTAGCGGGAGTGCCAAAAACATTCAGTACTTC. Amino acid sequence: CATSRESSGSAKNIQYF.